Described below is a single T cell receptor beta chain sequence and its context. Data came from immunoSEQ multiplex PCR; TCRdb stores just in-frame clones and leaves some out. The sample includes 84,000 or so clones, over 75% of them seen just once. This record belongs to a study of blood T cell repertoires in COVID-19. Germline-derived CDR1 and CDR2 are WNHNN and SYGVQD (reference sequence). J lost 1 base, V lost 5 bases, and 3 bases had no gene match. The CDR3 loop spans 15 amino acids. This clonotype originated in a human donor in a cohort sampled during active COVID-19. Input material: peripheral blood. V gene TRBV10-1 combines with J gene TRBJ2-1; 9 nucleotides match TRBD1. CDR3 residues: CASSPTGGSYNEQFF. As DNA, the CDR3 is TGCGCCAGCAGTCCGACAGGGGGGTCCTACAATGAGCAGTTCTTC.